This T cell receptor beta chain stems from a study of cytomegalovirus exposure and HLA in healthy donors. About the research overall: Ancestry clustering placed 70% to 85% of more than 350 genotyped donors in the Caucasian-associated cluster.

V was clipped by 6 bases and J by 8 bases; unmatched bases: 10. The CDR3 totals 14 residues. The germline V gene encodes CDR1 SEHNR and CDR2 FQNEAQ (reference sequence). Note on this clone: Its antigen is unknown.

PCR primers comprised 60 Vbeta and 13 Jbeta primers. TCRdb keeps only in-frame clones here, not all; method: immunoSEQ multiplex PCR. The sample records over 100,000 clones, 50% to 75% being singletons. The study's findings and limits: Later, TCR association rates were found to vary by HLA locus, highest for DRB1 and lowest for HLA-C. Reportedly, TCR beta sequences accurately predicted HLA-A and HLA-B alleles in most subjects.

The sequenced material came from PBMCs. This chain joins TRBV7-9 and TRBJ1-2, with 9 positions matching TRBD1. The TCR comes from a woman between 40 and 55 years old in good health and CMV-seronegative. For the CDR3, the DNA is TGTGCCAGCAGTCGTACAGGGGGCGCGGGGGGCTACACCTTC. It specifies CASSRTGGAGGYTF.